The 30 T cell receptor beta chains reported below all come from one sample, sequenced in a study of blood T cell repertoires in COVID-19. Assay used: immunoSEQ multiplex PCR; TCRdb lists only in-frame clones, some missing. The sample includes 65,000 to 90,000 clones, approximately 80% of them seen just once. Material: peripheral blood. These receptors all stem from an older woman with acute or convalescent COVID-19.

This chain uses TRBV6-1 with TRBJ2-3; 8 bases match TRBD1. Germline V gene data show CDR1 as MNHNS and CDR2 as SASEGT. The length of the CDR3 is 16 residues. Losses at the gene ends were 2 bases for V and 1 base for J; bases not matched to a gene: 5. In nucleotides, the CDR3 is TGTGCCAGCAGTGAACTGACAGGGGTCGGCACAGATACGCAGTATTTT. Its translation: CASSELTGVGTDTQYF.

The CDR3 coding sequence is TGTGCCAGCAGTGAAAGTGGGCAGAGGGCATATGGCTACACCTTC. This gives the protein CASSESGQRAYGYTF. The rearrangement links TRBV6-1 to TRBJ1-2; D not certain. CDR3 size: 15 residues. Germline CDR1 and CDR2: MNHNS and SASEGT. The V gene lost 2 bases and the J gene lost 5 bases, with 15 bases spanning the gap.

The CDR3 DNA sequence: TGTGCCAGTAGTTGGGGGACAGGGGGCGCCCCTAATGAAAAACTGTTTTTT. It specifies CASSWGTGGAPNEKLFF. V is TRBV19 and J is TRBJ1-4; 12 bases align to TRBD1. CDR1 LNHDA and CDR2 SQIVND come from the germline V gene (reference sequence). The CDR3 length is 17 residues. The junction had 7 bases not matched to a gene; V was cut back by 5 bases and J by 3 bases.

The chain uses TRBV5-5 and TRBJ2-7, with 7 bases that match TRBD1. Unmatched junction bases numbered 0, after V lost 2 bases and J lost 4 bases. The CDR3 extends over 12 amino acids. Germline-derived CDR1 and CDR2 are SGHKS and YYEKEE (reference sequence). This chain's CDR3 is CASSLQGYEQYF. Here the CDR3 DNA reads TGTGCCAGCAGCTTACAGGGGTACGAGCAGTACTTC.

The rearrangement uses TRBV18 and TRBJ2-5; the D gene is possibly TRBD2 (5 bases). The CDR3 is 14 residues long. Between the trimmed V and J ends, which lost 3 bases and 1 base, there was a span of 9 bases. Germline V gene sequence: CDR1 KGHSH, CDR2 LQKENI. For the CDR3, the DNA is TGTGCCAGCTCACCGGGGAGTTTCCAAGAGACCCAGTACTTC. As protein: CASSPGSFQETQYF.

The gene calls are TRBV7-9 and TRBJ1-4, with 9 bases fitting TRBD1. The CDR3 length is 16 residues. The germline V gene has CDR1 SEHNR and CDR2 FQNEAQ (reference sequence). V shed 1 base and J 5 bases; nucleotides not matched to a gene: 5. The CDR3 sequence is CASSLGMGQGNEKLFF. In nucleotides, the CDR3 is TGTGCCAGCAGCTTAGGGATGGGACAGGGAAATGAAAAACTGTTTTTT.

The chain has TRBV20-1 and TRBJ1-1; D may be TRBD1 (5 bases). CDR1 DFQATT and CDR2 SNEGSKA come from the germline V gene (reference sequence). Trimming removed 3 bases at V and 1 base at J, with 15 bases between. The CDR3 extends over 15 amino acids. The CDR3 region is CSASYLGGWNTEAFF. DNA of the CDR3: TGCAGTGCTAGTTATTTGGGGGGATGGAACACTGAAGCTTTCTTT.

The chain couples TRBV7-2 to TRBJ1-1; no definite D call. This CDR3 region has 14 residues. The germline V gene encodes CDR1 SGHTA and CDR2 FQGNSA. The ends were cut back, 4 bases at V and 11 bases at J, with 20 bases in the middle. Here the CDR3 reads CASSSPAGAHRAFF. Here the CDR3 DNA reads TGTGCCAGCAGCTCCCCCGCAGGTGCGCATCGGGCTTTCTTT.

The chain recombines TRBV18 with TRBJ1-5; D gene ambiguous. Germline CDR1 reads KGHSH; CDR2 reads LQKENI. Trimming left V 0 bases short and J 2 bases short, with 11 bases between. The CDR3 runs 16 residues. The CDR3 is CASSPPRGRGNQPQHF. In DNA, the CDR3 is TGTGCCAGCTCACCACCACGGGGTAGGGGCAATCAGCCCCAGCATTTT. The full variable domain, its missing parts supplied by reference TRBV18 and TRBJ1-5, is NAGVMQNPRHLVRRRGQEARLRCSPMKGHSHVYWYRQLPEEGLKFMVYLQKENIIDESGMPKERFSAEFPKEGPSILRIQQVVRGDSAAYFCASSPPRGRGNQPQHFGDGTRLSIL.

J is TRBJ1-5 and V is TRBV24-1; D is unclear. Germline values: CDR1 KGHDR, CDR2 SFDVKD. The CDR3 runs to 13 residues. V lost 2 bases and J 7 bases, leaving 8 bases between the germline ends. The CDR3 sequence is CATSDWTGQPQHF. CDR3 DNA sequence: TGTGCCACCAGTGATTGGACGGGGCAGCCCCAGCATTTT.

In DNA form, the CDR3 reads TGTGCCAGCTCACCACGGGCAGGGAGGGACCCTGAAGCTTTCTTT. This encodes CASSPRAGRDPEAFF. The chain carries TRBV18 and TRBJ1-1, with D possibly matching TRBD1 (5 bases). The CDR3 is 15 residues long. The germline V gene encodes CDR1 KGHSH and CDR2 LQKENI. The V and J ends lost 1 base and 6 bases respectively, with 15 bases between them.

V is TRBV11-1 and J is TRBJ2-1, with TRBD1 identical over 7 bases. The germline V gene has CDR1 SGHAT and CDR2 FQDESV (reference sequence). The CDR3 is made up of 16 amino acids. V lost 3 bases and J lost 5; bases outside the gene matches: 10. For the CDR3, the DNA is TGTGCCAGCAGCTTGACAGGGAACCTTAGAGACAATGAGCAGTTCTTC. This codes for CASSLTGNLRDNEQFF. The full variable domain, its missing parts supplied by reference TRBV11-1 and TRBJ2-1, is EAEVAQSPRYKITEKSQAVAFWCDPISGHATLYWYRQILGQGPELLVQFQDESVVDDSQLPKDRFSAERLKGVDSTLKIQPAELGDSAMYLCASSLTGNLRDNEQFFGPGTRLTVL.

The chain uses TRBV27 and TRBJ2-1; 9 positions agree with TRBD2. There are 17 residues in the CDR3. Germline trimming cut 2 bases from V and 4 bases from J; bases unmatched to any gene: 9. The germline V gene encodes CDR1 MNHEY and CDR2 SMNVEV (reference sequence). CDR3 protein: CASSLNGLAGNYNEQFF. Here the CDR3 DNA reads TGTGCCAGCAGTTTAAACGGGCTAGCGGGGAATTACAATGAGCAGTTCTTC.

This sequence joins TRBV19 and TRBJ1-1; 9 bases are a match to TRBD1. After removal of 6 bases from V and 6 bases from J, the junction contained 8 bases not matched to a gene. The germline CDR1 and CDR2 sequences are LNHDA and SQIVND (reference sequence). The CDR3 length is 14 residues. CDR3 DNA: TGTGCCAGTAGCAGAGGACAGGGGAGGGCTGAAGCTTTCTTT. Amino acid sequence: CASSRGQGRAEAFF. Looking up the rest from reference TRBV19 and TRBJ1-1 gives the full variable domain: DGGITQSPKYLFRKEGQNVTLSCEQNLNHDAMYWYRQDPGQGLRLIYYSQIVNDFQKGDIAEGYSVSREKKESFPLTVTSAQKNPTAFYLCASSRGQGRAEAFFGQGTRLTVV.

CDR3: CASSEQADGRTQYF. The CDR3 DNA reads as TGCGCCAGCAGTGAACAGGCGGACGGGCGTACGCAGTATTTT. The chain has TRBV10-1 and TRBJ2-3; possibly TRBD1 for D (5 bases). Trimming took 3 bases from V and 8 from J, leaving 15 bases between them. This CDR3 has 14 residues. Germline CDR1 reads WNHNN; CDR2 reads SYGVQD (reference sequence).

The V call is TRBV2, the J call TRBJ2-2, with D possibly TRBD2 on 6 matching bases. The CDR3 runs to 18 residues. Deletions cut 7 bases from V and 1 base from J, with 22 bases between. Germline-derived CDR1 and CDR2 are SNHLY and FYNNEI. The CDR3 DNA follows: TGTGCCAGCACCTGGACTACCCCTGCCTACCAGAACACCGGGGAGCTGTTTTTT. It encodes CASTWTTPAYQNTGELFF.

V and J are TRBV19 and TRBJ2-7; D gene uncertain. CDR3 size: 11 residues. CDR1 is LNHDA and CDR2 is SQIVND in the germline V gene (reference sequence). The V end was cut by 6 bases, the J end by 2 bases, with 5 bases between. The chain's CDR3 is CASRTPYEQYF. The CDR3 DNA reads TGTGCCAGTAGGACACCCTACGAGCAGTACTTC.

The chain recombines TRBV18 with TRBJ2-5, with TRBD1 matching 7 bases. V shed 0 bases, J shed 5 bases, and the junction held 6 bases outside the gene matches. Germline V gene lookup returns CDR1 KGHSH and CDR2 LQKENI. This CDR3 is built from 15 residues. CDR3 sequence reads: CASSPPTGIWETQYF. DNA of the CDR3: TGTGCCAGCTCACCACCGACAGGGATTTGGGAGACCCAGTACTTC.

The chain is built from TRBV7-2 and TRBJ2-1; a possible D gene is TRBD2 (6 bases). The germline CDR1 and CDR2 sequences are SGHTA and FQGNSA. V was pared by 5 bases and J by 10 bases, with 24 bases between. CDR3 length: 16 amino acids. This CDR3 reads CASSPPVAGSHKEQFF. The CDR3 region has the DNA TGTGCCAGCAGCCCACCGGTGGCGGGATCCCATAAAGAGCAGTTCTTC. The variable domain in full, with the rest retrieved from reference TRBV7-2 and TRBJ2-1, is GAGVSQSPSNKVTEKGKDVELRCDPISGHTALYWYRQSLGQGLEFLIYFQGNSAPDKSGLPSDRFSAERTGGSVSTLTIQRTQQEDSAVYLCASSPPVAGSHKEQFFGPGTRLTVL.

The chain combines TRBV6-4 with TRBJ2-7, with TRBD2 matching over 9 bases. V shed 4 bases, J shed 3 bases, and the junction held 4 bases outside the gene matches. Germline V gives CDR1 MRHNA, CDR2 SNTAGT. This CDR3 has 14 amino acids. The CDR3 sequence is CASSVSGGNYEQYF. CDR3 bases: TGTGCCAGCAGTGTTAGCGGGGGTAACTACGAGCAGTACTTC.

In this sample, this clone turned up a few times. The chain is built from TRBV6-6 and TRBJ2-7, with TRBD2 matching 8 bases. The CDR3 runs to 16 residues. Germline CDR1 and CDR2: MNHNY and SVGAGI (reference sequence). Trimming cost V 4 bases and J 2 bases; bases outside gene matches: 10. The CDR3 here is CASSLFFGGGTYEQYF. The CDR3 coding sequence is TGTGCCAGCAGTTTATTTTTCGGGGGGGGCACCTACGAGCAGTACTTC.

The chain employs TRBV10-3 and TRBJ2-4; 7 bases align to TRBD1. In germline, CDR1 is ENHRY, CDR2 SYGVKD. After removal of 6 bases from V and 0 bases from J, the junction contained 2 bases not matched to a gene. This CDR3 has 14 residues. The CDR3 sequence is CAISTGAAKNIQYF. In DNA form, the CDR3 reads TGTGCCATCAGCACAGGGGCAGCCAAAAACATTCAGTACTTC.

The chain has TRBV7-9 and TRBJ2-2; possibly TRBD2 for D (7 bases). Per germline, CDR1 SEHNR and CDR2 FQNEAQ (reference sequence). The CDR3 sequence is 15 residues long. V was trimmed by 8 bases and J by 3 bases, leaving 16 bases between them. CDR3 in DNA: TGTGCCAGCGGGGGGGCTGCGGGCTACACCGGGGAGCTGTTTTTT. This encodes CASGGAAGYTGELFF.

V usage is TRBV30 and J usage is TRBJ1-6; the match to TRBD1 covers 8 bases. Germline values: CDR1 GTSNPN, CDR2 SVGIG (reference sequence). The J segment lost 6 bases and the V segment lost 1 base, leaving 5 bases of the junction unmatched. This CDR3 region has 15 residues. The CDR3 nucleotides are TGTGCCTGGAGTGGCGGACAGGGCGGTAATTCACCCCTCCACTTT. It yields the protein CAWSGGQGGNSPLHF.

Points on this clone: Distinct nucleotide sequences in the sample also encode this CDR3. The chain couples TRBV5-1 to TRBJ2-7, with 10 bases identical to TRBD1. V lost 4 bases, J lost 2 bases, and 6 bases stayed unmatched. Germline V lookup: CDR1 SGHRS, CDR2 YFSETQ. There are 15 residues in the CDR3. CDR3 bases: TGCGCCAGCAGCCCTGGCGGGACAGGGGCCTACGAGCAGTACTTC. The encoded protein is CASSPGGTGAYEQYF.

The chain uses TRBV30 and TRBJ1-2, with 9 bases that match TRBD1. Germline CDR1 is GTSNPN and CDR2 is SVGIG (reference sequence). V lost 6 bases and J lost 6; bases outside the gene matches: 8. The CDR3 is 13 amino acids. CDR3 nucleotides: TGTGCCTGCGTTACGGACAGGGGTAATGGCTACACCTTC. Translating gives CACVTDRGNGYTF.

The chain links TRBV6-1 to TRBJ2-7; the match to TRBD2 covers 7 bases. Germline CDR1 is MNHNS and CDR2 is SASEGT. Trimming at V came to 0 bases and at J to 4 bases, leaving 3 bases not matched to a gene. The CDR3 runs to 14 residues. CDR3 region: CASSEANGGYEQYF. The CDR3 region has the DNA TGTGCCAGCAGTGAAGCGAACGGGGGGTACGAGCAGTACTTC.

This clone was observed once. This chain links TRBV24-1 with TRBJ1-1, with D maybe TRBD1 (5 bases). V lost 3 bases and J 1 base, leaving 11 bases between the germline ends. CDR1 KGHDR and CDR2 SFDVKD come from the germline V gene. The CDR3 contains 15 residues. CDR3 protein: CATSDPQGKNTEAFF. CDR3 in DNA: TGTGCCACCAGTGATCCCCAGGGAAAGAACACTGAAGCTTTCTTT.

The chain recombines TRBV3-1 (or the pseudogene TRBV3-2) with TRBJ2-7; no definite D call. CDR1 is LGHDT, CDR2 YNNKEL, per germline (reference sequence). The V gene lost 0 bases and the J gene lost 6 bases, with 12 bases spanning the gap. The CDR3 has 14 residues. The CDR3 is CASSQDLQSGEQYF. DNA for the CDR3: TGTGCCAGCAGCCAAGATTTGCAGTCGGGCGAGCAGTACTTC.

The rearrangement links TRBV9 to TRBJ1-6, with 11 bases aligning to TRBD1. The CDR3 spans 15 residues. J was trimmed by 9 bases and V by 0 bases; bases with no gene match: 2. CDR1 and CDR2 from the germline V gene are SGDLS and YYNGEE. DNA of the CDR3: TGTGCCAGCAGCGTAGGGACAGGGGGCAGTTCACCCCTCCACTTT. This sequence encodes CASSVGTGGSSPLHF.